A single sample gave rise to the 3 T cell receptor beta chains below, sequenced in a study of cytomegalovirus exposure and HLA in healthy donors. In the PCR, 60 Vbeta and 13 Jbeta primers were used. The assay was immunoSEQ multiplex PCR, and TCRdb's table has in-frame clones only and misses some. The top ten hold 1.3% to 1.5% of the sample, which has 150,000 to 170,000 clones, approximately 81% seen once. Sequencing used PBMCs. These receptor sequences come from a man aged 18 to 29 in good health and CMV-seronegative.

The chain carries TRBV14 and TRBJ1-1, with D possibly TRBD1 on 5 matching bases. Deletions cut 5 bases from V and 1 base from J, with 11 bases between. The CDR3 length is 14 residues. Per germline, CDR1 SGHDN and CDR2 FVKESK. CDR3 bases: TGTGCCAGCAGCGGGCAGGGCGGGAACACTGAAGCTTTCTTT. Protein product: CASSGQGGNTEAFF.

V usage is TRBV11-2 and J usage is TRBJ1-3, with D tentatively TRBD1 (6 bases). Trimming pared 4 bases from V and 6 bases from J, leaving 10 bases between. The CDR3 is 13 residues long. Germline V CDR1 and CDR2: SGHAT, FQNNGV. The DNA for the CDR3 is TGTGCCAGCAGCTCCCGACAGGAAAACACCATATATTTT. Encoded protein: CASSSRQENTIYF.

This sequence joins TRBV5-4 and TRBJ2-1; 8 nucleotides line up with TRBD2. The CDR3 has 15 residues. V lost 2 bases to trimming and J lost 7 bases; unmatched junction nucleotides: 8. CDR1 SGHNT and CDR2 YYREEE come from the germline V gene (reference sequence). The CDR3 region is CASSFGTSPLNEQFF. CDR3 in DNA: TGTGCCAGCAGCTTTGGGACTAGTCCATTGAATGAGCAGTTCTTC.